This T cell receptor beta chain is from a study of blood T cells in healthy people across ages. In its sample, this clonotype was seen a few times. With a J-beta primer mix and a sample-barcoded 5' primer, a second PCR ran about 7 to 11 cycles. TCRdb independently ran MiXCR on the 5' RACE reads; one entry per CDR3 protein. Of around 780,000 distinct CDR3 sequences listed, roughly 25% were seen once; the top ten hold around 2.9%. This CDR3 has 15 amino acids. Looked up from germline, CDR1 is SEHNR and CDR2 is FQNEAQ (reference sequence). The V end lost 1 base, the J end lost 6 bases, and 13 bases lay between the germline ends. These same records also appear under a second study, on T cells of mothers and their children.

The clonotype originates from a boy under 18 in good health. The chain uses TRBV7-9 and TRBJ2-1; D not resolved. Source material: blood. This CDR3 is CASSLGWASGNEQFF. CDR3 sequence (DNA): TGTGCCAGCAGCTTAGGGTGGGCCTCCGGCAATGAGCAGTTCTTC.